These 22 T cell receptor beta chains originate from one sample sequenced in a study of T cells after yellow fever vaccination. In TCRdb, the 5' RACE reads were re-called with MiXCR into one record per CDR3 protein. The repertoire holds a few hundred thousand distinct CDR3 sequences, with roughly a fifth as singletons. The sequences come from PBMCs, collected 15 days after the yellow fever booster vaccination. These receptors all stem from a man aged 25-40 years who received the YFV17D yellow fever vaccine.

The V and J genes are TRBV28 and TRBJ1-5; 9 positions agree with TRBD1. V shed 6 bases and J 7 bases; nucleotides not matched to a gene: 7. CDR3 length: 14 residues. CDR1 is MDHEN and CDR2 is SYDVKM in the germline V gene. CDR3 amino acids: CASSPDRGSQPQHF. CDR3 DNA: TGTGCCAGCAGCCCGGACAGGGGATCCCAGCCCCAGCATTTT.

The rearrangement links TRBV28 to TRBJ2-2, with 11 nucleotides matching TRBD2. This CDR3 comprises 16 residues. J was trimmed by 3 bases and V by 8 bases; bases with no gene match: 8. Germline CDR1 is MDHEN and CDR2 is SYDVKM. CDR3 nucleotide sequence: TGTGCCAGCTTCGCCGGGACTAGCGGATACACCGGGGAGCTGTTTTTT. Translating gives CASFAGTSGYTGELFF.

The J gene is TRBJ2-1, the V gene TRBV5-1; the match to TRBD1 covers 8 bases. Germline V lookup: CDR1 SGHRS, CDR2 YFSETQ. This CDR3 is built from 15 residues. The V segment lost 5 bases and the J segment 0 bases; nucleotides outside the gene matches: 4. In DNA form, the CDR3 reads TGCGCCAGCAGGAATGGACAGGGCTCCTACAATGAGCAGTTCTTC. Encoded protein: CASRNGQGSYNEQFF.

In this sample, this clonotype turned up a few times. This rearrangement joins TRBV5-8 to TRBJ2-7; D not resolved. Per germline, CDR1 SGHTS and CDR2 YDEGEE. V shed 0 bases and J shed 6 bases, with 13 bases lying between them. This CDR3 is 14 amino acids long. The CDR3 reads CASSLVSHGLEQYF. In DNA form, the CDR3 reads TGTGCCAGCAGCTTGGTGAGCCATGGCCTCGAGCAGTACTTC.

V usage is TRBV6-1 and J usage is TRBJ2-6, with 9 bases matching TRBD1. From germline, CDR1 is MNHNS and CDR2 SASEGT. The CDR3 has 17 amino acids. Trimming cost V 6 bases and J 2 bases; bases outside gene matches: 8. The CDR3: CASSQGQGSAGANVLTF. The CDR3 nucleotides are TGTGCCAGCAGCCAGGGACAGGGATCGGCTGGGGCCAACGTCCTGACTTTC.

In its sample, this clonotype was seen a few times. V is TRBV18 and J is TRBJ2-1; the match to TRBD2 covers 10 bases. Germline CDR1 and CDR2: KGHSH and LQKENI. This CDR3 spans 14 amino acids. V lost 3 bases, J lost 13 bases, and 9 bases stayed unmatched. The CDR3 spells CASSPSSGSSTQFF. The CDR3 DNA reads TGTGCCAGCTCACCCTCTAGCGGGAGTTCTACCCAGTTCTTC.

This clonotype was seen only a few times. V is TRBV18 and J is TRBJ2-1; D is perhaps TRBD1 or TRBD2 (5 bases each). CDR1 KGHSH and CDR2 LQKENI come from the germline V gene. The V end lost 4 bases, the J end lost 9 bases, and 19 bases lay between the germline ends. The CDR3 consists of 15 residues. This chain's CDR3 is CASSLPLTNGAEQFF. The CDR3 DNA is TGTGCCAGCTCACTCCCTCTGACTAACGGGGCTGAGCAGTTCTTC.

The chain employs TRBV5-1 and TRBJ2-2; 9 bases agree with TRBD1. Germline trimming cut 0 bases from V and 4 bases from J; bases unmatched to any gene: 10. CDR1 is SGHRS and CDR2 is YFSETQ in the germline V gene. CDR3 length: 18 residues. This CDR3 is CASSLAQTGTGSTGELFF. CDR3 DNA: TGCGCCAGCAGCTTGGCCCAAACCGGGACAGGGTCCACCGGGGAGCTGTTTTTT. Filled out from reference TRBV5-1 and TRBJ2-2, the complete variable domain reads KAGVTQTPRYLIKTRGQQVTLSCSPISGHRSVSWYQQTPGQGLQFLFEYFSETQRNKGNFPGRFSGRQFSNSRSEMNVSTLELGDSALYLCASSLAQTGTGSTGELFFGEGSRLTVL.

This clonotype was seen a few times. The genes are TRBV5-1 and TRBJ2-1; D remains unclear. Between the trimmed V and J ends, which lost 0 bases and 9 bases, there was a span of 13 bases. The CDR3 consists of 14 residues. The germline V gene has CDR1 SGHRS and CDR2 YFSETQ. The CDR3 DNA is TGCGCCAGCAGCTTGGTTGTTGATCTCAGTGAGCAGTTCTTC. The encoded protein is CASSLVVDLSEQFF.

The genes are TRBV27 and TRBJ2-1; 11 nucleotides align to TRBD2. Germline V gene sequence: CDR1 MNHEY, CDR2 SMNVEV (reference sequence). CDR3 length equals 15 residues. With V trimmed by 7 bases and J by 4 bases, 6 bases remained unmatched. The CDR3 spells CASTPTSGSYNEQFF. For the CDR3, the DNA is TGTGCCAGCACCCCCACTAGCGGGAGTTACAATGAGCAGTTCTTC.

This clonotype came up a few times. The chain recombines TRBV5-4 with TRBJ2-3, with D possibly being TRBD2 (7 bases). Germline V CDR1 and CDR2: SGHNT, YYREEE (reference sequence). Between the trimmed V and J ends, which lost 10 bases and 6 bases, there was a span of 18 bases. This CDR3 region has 13 residues. CDR3 sequence: CAFFLAGADTQYF. CDR3 nucleotides: TGTGCCTTCTTTCTTGCGGGGGCCGATACGCAGTATTTT.

This clonotype was found many times. The chain employs TRBV27 and TRBJ2-7, with 9 nucleotides matching TRBD1. CDR3 size: 14 residues. The germline gives CDR1 MNHEY, CDR2 SMNVEV (reference sequence). Losses at the gene ends were 5 bases for V and 5 bases for J; bases not matched to a gene: 7. CDR3 bases: TGTGCCAGCAGTGAACCGGGGACAGGGCACGAGCAGTACTTC. Amino acids: CASSEPGTGHEQYF.

This clonotype was found a few times. The V call is TRBV5-6, the J call TRBJ1-1, with D uncertain. V lost 1 base and J lost 10, with 11 bases in between. This CDR3 comprises 12 residues. Looked up from germline, CDR1 is SGHDT and CDR2 is YYEEEE. As DNA, the CDR3 is TGTGCCAGCAGCTTGCTAAGGACCGCAGCTTTCTTT. This sequence encodes CASSLLRTAAFF.

This clonotype was observed a few times. This chain connects TRBV5-1 to TRBJ2-1, with 8 bases aligning to TRBD2. Germline V lookup: CDR1 SGHRS, CDR2 YFSETQ. CDR3 length: 15 residues. Trimming at V came to 1 base and at J to 6 bases, leaving 6 bases not matched to a gene. CDR3: CASSLISGSSNEQFF. DNA of the CDR3: TGCGCCAGCAGCTTGATAAGCGGGAGCTCCAATGAGCAGTTCTTC.

V and J are TRBV7-2 and TRBJ2-7, with D unresolved. The CDR3 is 13 residues long. V was shortened by 5 bases and J by 4 bases, with 12 bases between the two germline ends. The germline gives CDR1 SGHTA, CDR2 FQGNSA. The CDR3 nucleotides are TGTGCCAGCAGCCTCTCAAATGGATACGAGCAGTACTTC. Translated, it gives CASSLSNGYEQYF.

The genes are TRBV11-2 and TRBJ2-2; 7 positions agree with TRBD2. This CDR3 contains 17 residues. CDR1 is SGHAT, CDR2 FQNNGV, per germline. Trimming removed 6 bases from V and 0 bases from J; junction bases left unmatched: 10. The CDR3 nucleotides read TGTGCCAGCAGTATCTACTCTAGCGGTACGAACACCGGGGAGCTGTTTTTT. It encodes CASSIYSSGTNTGELFF.

This clonotype was counted only a few times. V gene TRBV3-1 combines with J gene TRBJ2-3; 10 bases align to TRBD2. The CDR3 totals 17 residues. Trimming at V came to 5 bases and at J to 6 bases, leaving 14 bases not matched to a gene. CDR1 and CDR2 (germline): LGHDT, YNNKEL (reference sequence). CDR3: CASSKRTSGNQSDTQYF. CDR3 DNA: TGTGCCAGCAGCAAACGAACTAGCGGGAACCAGTCTGATACGCAGTATTTT.

The sample holds a few counts of this clonotype. The rearrangement joins TRBV20-1 to TRBJ2-7; TRBD2 might be the D (6 bases). The CDR3 spans 14 residues. Trimming shortened V by 3 bases and J by 2 bases, and 14 bases separated the two germline ends. Germline V CDR1 and CDR2: DFQATT, SNEGSKA (reference sequence). The CDR3 spells CSASPGRGTYEQYF. The CDR3 DNA is TGCAGTGCTAGCCCGGGCCGGGGGACCTACGAGCAGTACTTC.

The table lists this clonotype with a few counts. The genes are TRBV11-2 and TRBJ2-7; 7 nucleotides match TRBD2. Germline CDR1 and CDR2: SGHAT and FQNNGV. Trimming at V came to 9 bases and at J to 6 bases, leaving 14 bases not matched to a gene. The CDR3 has 14 amino acids. The CDR3 coding sequence is TGTGCCAGTGGAAGGGAGGGCCGAGCTGGCGAGCAGTACTTC. Residues: CASGREGRAGEQYF.

This CDR3 is CASSHPSGNSGGEQYF. For the CDR3, the DNA is TGTGCCAGCAGCCACCCTAGCGGGAACAGCGGCGGGGAGCAGTACTTC. This sequence joins TRBV7-9 and TRBJ2-7; 9 bases agree with TRBD2. Trimming cost V 5 bases and J 7 bases; bases outside gene matches: 15. The CDR3 sequence is 16 residues long. Germline CDR1 is SEHNR and CDR2 is FQNEAQ (reference sequence).

This clonotype has a handful of counts. The gene calls are TRBV20-1 and TRBJ2-7; possibly TRBD1 for D (5 bases). Trimming took off 3 bases at V and 2 bases at J, with 11 bases between the two ends. From germline, CDR1 is DFQATT and CDR2 SNEGSKA (reference sequence). The CDR3 extends over 13 amino acids. The DNA of the CDR3 is TGCAGTGCTAGGGGGCCAGATGCCTACGAGCAGTACTTC. Translation: CSARGPDAYEQYF.

This sequence joins TRBV7-9 and TRBJ2-1; no definite D call. The CDR3 is 15 amino acids. V was shortened by 1 base and J by 0 bases, with 7 bases between the two germline ends. The germline CDR1 and CDR2 sequences are SEHNR and FQNEAQ (reference sequence). CDR3 bases: TGTGCCAGCAGCTTAGGTGATGCCTCCTACAATGAGCAGTTCTTC. Its protein is CASSLGDASYNEQFF.